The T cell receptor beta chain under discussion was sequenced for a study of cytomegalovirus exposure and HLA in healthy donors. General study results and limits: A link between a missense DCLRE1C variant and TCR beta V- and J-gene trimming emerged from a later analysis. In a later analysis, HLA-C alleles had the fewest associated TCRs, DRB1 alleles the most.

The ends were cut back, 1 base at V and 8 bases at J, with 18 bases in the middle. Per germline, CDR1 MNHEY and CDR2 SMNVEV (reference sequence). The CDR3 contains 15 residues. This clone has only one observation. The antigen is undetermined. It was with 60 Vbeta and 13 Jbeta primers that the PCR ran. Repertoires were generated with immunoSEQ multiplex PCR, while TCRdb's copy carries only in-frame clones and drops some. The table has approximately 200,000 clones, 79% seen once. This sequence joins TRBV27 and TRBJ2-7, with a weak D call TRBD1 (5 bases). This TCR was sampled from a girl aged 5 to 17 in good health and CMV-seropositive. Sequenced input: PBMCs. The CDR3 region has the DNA TGTGCCAGCAGTTTATTAGGGTTCACCGCGGACAAGCAGTACTTC. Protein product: CASSLLGFTADKQYF.